This is a list of T cell receptor beta chains from one sample in a study of Graves' ophthalmopathy and Graves' hyperthyroidism. TCRdb re-called the multiplex PCR reads with MiXCR, one entry per CDR3 protein. This sample yields over a million distinct CDR3 sequences, of which approximately 35% are seen a single time; 11% belongs to the top ten. The sample comprised peripheral blood or thyroid tissue (not recorded which). Receptor source: an adult man with Graves' hyperthyroidism. CDR3s include the opening cysteine and the closing phenylalanine or tryptophan. The D gene is left open where the match is weak. Only some rows state a clone size, as once, few, many or a class for expanded clones.

D: NA
J: TRBJ1-2
V: TRBV29-1
size: many
DNA: TGCAGCGTTGACCCCGGGAAGAATGGCTACACCTTC
CDR3: CSVDPGKNGYTF

D: NA
J: TRBJ1-2
V: TRBV5-5
size: few
DNA: TGTGCCAGCACCTTGGGGATCTCTTTTCAGGGGTTCCATGGCTACACCTTC
CDR3: CASTLGISFQGFHGYTF

D: NA
J: TRBJ1-5
V: TRBV29-1
size: NA
DNA: TGCAGCGTTCGACAGGAGACTTATAGCAATCAGCCCCAGCATTTT
CDR3: CSVRQETYSNQPQHF

D: NA
J: TRBJ2-5
V: TRBV7-9
size: NA
DNA: TGTGCCAGCAGACAGACAGGAAACCAAGAGACCCAGTACTTC
CDR3: CASRQTGNQETQYF

D: NA
J: TRBJ1-1
V: TRBV29-1
size: many
DNA: TGCAGCGTTGTCCGGACGGTCACTGAAGCTTTCTTT
CDR3: CSVVRTVTEAFF

D: NA
J: TRBJ2-5
V: TRBV2
size: once
DNA: TGTGCCAGCACCCTTGGACTACCGGGGGCGGTGACAGAGACCCAGTACTTC
CDR3: CASTLGLPGAVTETQYF

D: NA
J: TRBJ1-5
V: TRBV12-3/TRBV12-4
size: NA
DNA: TGTGCCAGCGCCGGGAGGCGAAATAGCAATCAGCCCCAGCATTTT
CDR3: CASAGRRNSNQPQHF

D: TRBD2
J: TRBJ2-2
V: TRBV7-2
size: NA
DNA: TGTGCCACCAAACTAGCGGGGGGAGGAACCGGGGAGCTGTTTTTT
CDR3: CATKLAGGGTGELFF

D: NA
J: TRBJ1-1
V: TRBV19
size: NA
DNA: TGTACCAGCAGAGACCGCGGACAGCTTGAAGCTTTCTTT
CDR3: CTSRDRGQLEAFF

D: NA
J: TRBJ2-1
V: TRBV29-1
size: NA
DNA: TGCAGCGTTGAAGGGCTTACTGGTGAGCAGTTCTTC
CDR3: CSVEGLTGEQFF

D: TRBD1
J: TRBJ1-2
V: TRBV29-1
size: NA
DNA: TGCAGCGTAGGGACAGGGGGAAATGGCTACACCTTC
CDR3: CSVGTGGNGYTF

D: NA
J: TRBJ1-1
V: TRBV28
size: NA
DNA: TGTGCCAGCACAGTCGGGACTGGCATGAACACTGAAGCTTTCTTT
CDR3: CASTVGTGMNTEAFF

D: TRBD1
J: TRBJ2-2
V: TRBV5-1
size: many
DNA: TGCGCCAGCAGCTTGGTTGGGACAGCGAACACCGGGGAGCTGTTTTTT
CDR3: CASSLVGTANTGELFF

D: NA
J: TRBJ2-5
V: TRBV9
size: many
DNA: TGTGCCAGCAGCGTAGAGAATATCCAAGAGACCCAGTACTTC
CDR3: CASSVENIQETQYF

D: TRBD1
J: TRBJ2-7
V: TRBV30
size: NA
DNA: TGTGCCTGGAGTTTTTCATTCCGGACAGGAACCTCCTACGAGCAGTACTTC
CDR3: CAWSFSFRTGTSYEQYF

D: NA
J: TRBJ2-5
V: TRBV6-6
size: few
DNA: TGTGCCAGCAGTTACTCACCCATACTCGTGGCGGGAAGGGAGCAAGAGACCCAGTACTTC
CDR3: CASSYSPILVAGREQETQYF

D: NA
J: TRBJ2-2
V: TRBV5-1
size: few
DNA: TGCGCCAGCAGCTCCCCGCAGGGGAACACCGGGGAGCTGTTTTTT
CDR3: CASSSPQGNTGELFF

D: NA
J: TRBJ1-5
V: TRBV10-3
size: many
DNA: TGTGCCATCAGTGAGGTTAGGGACCCGCCCTTCGGGCAGCCCCAGCATTTT
CDR3: CAISEVRDPPFGQPQHF

D: NA
J: TRBJ1-4
V: TRBV14
size: many
DNA: TGTGCCAGCAGCCAAGATCTAACCTCTCGGGAAAAACTGTTTTTT
CDR3: CASSQDLTSREKLFF

D: NA
J: TRBJ2-2
V: TRBV7-3
size: many
DNA: TGTGCCAGCAGCTTATATCAGGGGACCGGGGAGCTGTTTTTT
CDR3: CASSLYQGTGELFF

D: NA
J: TRBJ1-5
V: TRBV2
size: many
DNA: TGTGCCAGCAGTGAAACCGGGACCAATCAGCCCCAGCATTTT
CDR3: CASSETGTNQPQHF

D: NA
J: TRBJ2-5
V: TRBV7-9
size: many
DNA: TGTGCCAGCAGCCGGCAGGGTGGGCAAGAGACCCAGTACTTC
CDR3: CASSRQGGQETQYF

D: NA
J: TRBJ1-1
V: TRBV5-6
size: few
DNA: TGTGCCAGCAGCTCGCCAGGGACGGGGAGAAGCACTGAAGCTTTCTTT
CDR3: CASSSPGTGRSTEAFF

D: TRBD1
J: TRBJ2-7
V: TRBV9
size: few
DNA: TGTGCCAGCAGCTTGAGACAGGGCCTCTCCTACGAGCAGTACTTC
CDR3: CASSLRQGLSYEQYF

D: NA
J: TRBJ1-3
V: TRBV19
size: many
DNA: TGTGCCAGTAGTGTGGCCCGGACTGGAAACACCATATATTTT
CDR3: CASSVARTGNTIYF

D: NA
J: TRBJ2-5
V: TRBV7-2
size: NA
DNA: TGTGCCAGCAGCTTAGCGGTCGGTCAGCCCCAGTACTTC
CDR3: CASSLAVGQPQYF

D: NA
J: TRBJ2-7
V: TRBV5-1
size: NA
DNA: TGCGCCAGCAGCTTAGTAACCCAAGGAGCCTACGAGCAGTACTTC
CDR3: CASSLVTQGAYEQYF

D: NA
J: TRBJ2-5
V: TRBV24-1
size: many
DNA: TGTGCCACCAGTTTAGGGGAGACCCAGTACTTC
CDR3: CATSLGETQYF

D: NA
J: TRBJ1-2
V: TRBV6-5
size: many
DNA: TGTGCCAGCAGTTACAAGGACCGTGGCTACACCTTC
CDR3: CASSYKDRGYTF

D: TRBD1
J: TRBJ1-1
V: TRBV7-2
size: many
DNA: TGTGCCAGCAGCACCAGACAGGGTCGGGCCACTGAAGCTTTCTTT
CDR3: CASSTRQGRATEAFF

D: TRBD1
J: TRBJ1-6
V: TRBV7-3
size: many
DNA: TGTGCCAGCAGCTTCGCGGGCAGGGGGCATTCACCCCTCCACTTT
CDR3: CASSFAGRGHSPLHF

D: TRBD1
J: TRBJ1-2
V: TRBV15
size: NA
DNA: TGTGCCACCAGCAGGCACTATGGAGGATCACAGGGGGCTGAAGCTTCTAATAACTATGGCTACACCTTC
CDR3: CATSRHYGGSQGAEASNNYGYTF

D: NA
J: TRBJ1-5
V: TRBV19
size: NA
DNA: TGTGCCAGTAGGAAACCTCCCCTTCCCGGGGGTAATCAGCCCCAGCATTTT
CDR3: CASRKPPLPGGNQPQHF

D: TRBD1
J: TRBJ1-2
V: TRBV2
size: NA
DNA: TGTGCCAGAAGGGGCCAGGGGGCTCATGGCTACACCTTC
CDR3: CARRGQGAHGYTF

D: NA
J: TRBJ2-5
V: TRBV5-1
size: NA
DNA: TGCGCCAGCAGCCCTGCCCCTCAAGAGACCCAGTACTTC
CDR3: CASSPAPQETQYF

D: NA
J: TRBJ1-2
V: TRBV10-3
size: many
DNA: TGTGCCATTAAGGGCGGGGACAACTATGGCTACACCTTC
CDR3: CAIKGGDNYGYTF